Shown below are 31 T cell receptor beta chains from a single sample sequenced in a study of regulatory T cells in long-lasting Graves disease. Time point: newly diagnosed GD, antithyroid drugs for less than 3 months. The TCR library was prepared using RNA isolated from PBMCs. Relying on iRepertoire HTBI primers and Arm-PCR of CDR3 regions, the team built TCR beta libraries. TCRdb passed the multiplex PCR reads through MiXCR, listing each CDR3 protein once. This sample has about 310,000 distinct CDR3 sequences, with over 15% found just once. The source was peripheral blood mononuclear cells (PBMCs), collected at new diagnosis, from a patient treated with antithyroid drugs. All receptors come from a female donor with Graves disease.

This clonotype was detected many times. V and J are TRBV12-3 or TRBV12-4 and TRBJ2-7; 8 positions agree with TRBD2. The J segment lost 3 bases and the V segment lost 6 bases, leaving 7 bases of the junction unmatched. The CDR3 is 14 amino acids. The chain's CDR3 is CASSLTSGGYEQYF. The DNA for the CDR3 is TGTGCCAGCAGCCTTACTAGCGGTGGCTACGAGCAGTACTTC.

The rearrangement uses TRBV27 and TRBJ1-6, with 9 bases matching TRBD1. Germline assignment: CDR1 MNHEY and CDR2 SMNVEV (reference sequence). Germline trimming cut 5 bases from V and 7 bases from J; bases unmatched to any gene: 6. The CDR3 contains 15 residues. CDR3 protein: CASSRGTGKNSPLHF. The CDR3 bases are TGTGCCAGCAGTAGAGGGACAGGGAAGAATTCACCCCTCCACTTT.

The CDR3: CASRPLTTSGSIYNEQFF. CDR3 nucleotide sequence: TGTGCCAGCAGACCTCTTACAACTAGCGGGAGCATCTACAATGAGCAGTTCTTC. V gene TRBV28 combines with J gene TRBJ2-1; the match to TRBD2 covers 11 bases. V was pared by 6 bases and J by 3 bases, with 13 bases of the junction left unmatched. CDR1 is MDHEN and CDR2 is SYDVKM in the germline V gene. CDR3 length: 18 residues.

V and J are TRBV18 and TRBJ1-1; D perhaps matches TRBD1 (6 bases). In germline, CDR1 is KGHSH, CDR2 LQKENI. Trimming took 3 bases from V and 4 from J, leaving 9 bases between them. The CDR3 is 13 amino acids. The DNA of the CDR3 is TGTGCCAGCTCACCTCCAGGGGCCACTGAAGCTTTCTTT. Translating gives CASSPPGATEAFF.

This clonotype was found many times. This CDR3 is CASSAGQGGAGNTIYF. The CDR3 DNA follows: TGTGCCAGCAGCGCTGGACAGGGTGGTGCTGGAAACACCATATATTTT. This sequence joins TRBV9 and TRBJ1-3; 8 nucleotides line up with TRBD1. Germline CDR1 is SGDLS and CDR2 is YYNGEE. The V segment lost 3 bases and the J segment 2 bases; nucleotides outside the gene matches: 7. This CDR3 region has 16 residues.

The CDR3 sequence is CASSFWGAEQYF. DNA of the CDR3: TGTGCCAGCAGCTTTTGGGGGGCCGAGCAGTACTTC. This rearrangement joins TRBV7-9 to TRBJ2-7; possibly TRBD1 or TRBD2 for D (6 bases each). Deletions cut 3 bases from V and 6 bases from J, with 9 bases between. This CDR3 contains 12 residues. The germline V gene encodes CDR1 SEHNR and CDR2 FQNEAQ (reference sequence). The whole variable domain, remainder taken from reference TRBV7-9 and TRBJ2-7, is DTGVSQNPRHKITKRGQNVTFRCDPISEHNRLYWYRQTLGQGPEFLTYFQNEAQLEKSRLLSDRFSAERPKGSFSTLEIQRTEQGDSAMYLCASSFWGAEQYFGPGTRLTVT.

This clonotype showed up many times. V and J are TRBV19 and TRBJ2-1; TRBD2 matches 13 bases. The germline V gene encodes CDR1 LNHDA and CDR2 SQIVND (reference sequence). Trimming removed 1 base from V and 6 bases from J; junction bases left unmatched: 0. The CDR3 is 15 residues long. The CDR3 sequence is CASSIGTSGSNEQFF. As DNA, the CDR3 is TGTGCCAGTAGTATAGGGACTAGCGGGAGCAATGAGCAGTTCTTC.

The chain employs TRBV19 and TRBJ2-1; D might be TRBD1 or TRBD2, each matching 5 bases. The CDR3 is made up of 15 amino acids. The germline gives CDR1 LNHDA, CDR2 SQIVND (reference sequence). V lost 5 bases, J lost 3 bases, and 14 bases lay in between. This CDR3 reads CASSSSGAYYNEQFF. For the CDR3, the DNA is TGTGCCAGTAGTTCTTCCGGGGCCTACTACAATGAGCAGTTCTTC.

This clonotype was seen at least ten times. The chain combines TRBV5-4 with TRBJ2-7; TRBD1 matches at 10 bases. Germline V gene sequence: CDR1 SGHNT, CDR2 YYREEE (reference sequence). The CDR3 is 16 amino acids. V shed 4 bases and J 5 bases; nucleotides not matched to a gene: 12. The CDR3: CASSPRRDRGFNEQYF. CDR3 nucleotide sequence: TGTGCCAGCAGCCCTCGCAGGGACAGGGGTTTCAACGAGCAGTACTTC.

As to this clonotype: With a much larger clone just one base away, this may be a read error. The gene calls are TRBV10-3 and TRBJ1-1, with a weak D call TRBD1 (5 bases). The germline gives CDR1 ENHRY, CDR2 SYGVKD. The length of the CDR3 is 15 residues. This CDR3 reads CAIRETSEGSTEALF. The CDR3 DNA is TGTGCCATCAGGGAGACCTCAGAGGGGAGCACTGAAGCTCTCTTT.

This clonotype has at least ten counts. The J gene is TRBJ2-1, the V gene TRBV28, with 14 bases lining up with TRBD2. Germline values: CDR1 MDHEN, CDR2 SYDVKM. The J segment lost 11 bases and the V segment lost 6 bases, leaving 6 bases of the junction unmatched. The length of the CDR3 is 14 residues. The chain's CDR3 is CASSEGLAGVQQFF. The CDR3 bases are TGTGCCAGCAGCGAGGGACTAGCGGGAGTTCAGCAGTTCTTC.

The chain recombines TRBV3-1 with TRBJ1-6; 11 nucleotides agree with TRBD1. The CDR3 is 19 amino acids. The germline V gene encodes CDR1 LGHDT and CDR2 YNNKEL (reference sequence). The V gene end was trimmed by 4 bases and the J gene end by 7 bases; junction bases not matched to a gene: 15. CDR3 DNA sequence: TGTGCCAGCAGCCTCGGACAGGGGGCGACTCCATATATGAATTCACCCCTCCACTTT. Its translation: CASSLGQGATPYMNSPLHF.

There are many counts of this clonotype. V and J are TRBV18 and TRBJ2-1, with 8 bases that match TRBD2. Trimming cost V 0 bases and J 4 bases; bases outside gene matches: 5. Per the germline V gene, CDR1 is KGHSH and CDR2 is LQKENI. This CDR3 has 16 amino acids. The CDR3 nucleotides are TGTGCCAGCTCACCACCGGGACTAGACTATTACAATGAGCAGTTCTTC. Translation: CASSPPGLDYYNEQFF.

This chain links TRBV18 with TRBJ1-1; unclear D gene. Trimming pared 6 bases from V and 0 bases from J, leaving 14 bases between. The CDR3 has 15 amino acids. Germline V gene data show CDR1 as KGHSH and CDR2 as LQKENI. The CDR3 bases are TGTGCCAGCTCTCTCGACTCAGGCATGAACACTGAAGCTTTCTTT. Its translation is CASSLDSGMNTEAFF.

This clonotype was recorded many times. The chain employs TRBV12-3 or TRBV12-4 and TRBJ1-1; TRBD1 matches 8 bases. V dropped 4 bases and J dropped 4; count of bases not matched to a gene: 8. This CDR3 contains 15 residues. CDR3 residues: CASSWAGGSITEAFF. The CDR3 coding sequence is TGTGCCAGCAGTTGGGCAGGGGGCAGTATCACTGAAGCTTTCTTT.

Ten or more counts support this clonotype. CDR3 sequence: CASSFRSGTSSYNEQFF. CDR3 in DNA: TGTGCCAGCAGTTTCCGTAGCGGGACCAGCTCCTACAATGAGCAGTTCTTC. The gene calls are TRBV27 and TRBJ2-1, with 8 bases that match TRBD2. CDR3 length: 17 residues. With 3 bases clipped from V and 0 bases from J, the junction kept 7 bases outside the gene matches. Germline V gene sequence: CDR1 MNHEY, CDR2 SMNVEV (reference sequence).

This clonotype was observed at least ten times. The chain carries TRBV30 and TRBJ1-2; D is unresolved. This CDR3 region has 10 residues. The germline V and J ends were trimmed by 1 base and 13 bases, with 10 bases remaining between them. Germline V gene sequence: CDR1 GTSNPN, CDR2 SVGIG (reference sequence). In DNA form, the CDR3 reads TGTGCCTGGAGTGCTAAGTTCCTCACCTTC. Its protein product is CAWSAKFLTF.

This clonotype was seen ten or more times. This sequence joins TRBV12-5 and TRBJ2-1; the match to TRBD2 covers 7 bases. Germline V lookup: CDR1 LGHNT, CDR2 FRNRAP. V gave up 0 bases and J gave up 0 bases; unmatched junction bases: 11. The CDR3 contains 19 residues. CDR3 sequence: CASGLVRLAGDSSYNEQFF. For the CDR3, the DNA is TGTGCTAGTGGTTTGGTACGTTTGGCGGGAGACAGCTCCTACAATGAGCAGTTCTTC. Full variable domain (remainder filled in from reference TRBV12-5 and TRBJ2-1): DARVTQTPRHKVTEMGQEVTMRCQPILGHNTVFWYRQTMMQGLELLAYFRNRAPLDDSGMPKDRFSAEMPDATLATLKIQPSEPRDSAVYFCASGLVRLAGDSSYNEQFFGPGTRLTVL.

This clonotype was counted between two and nine times. J is TRBJ2-1 and V is TRBV2; perhaps TRBD1 as D (6 bases). The CDR3 consists of 13 residues. Trimming took 6 bases from V and 6 from J, leaving 12 bases between them. Germline V lookup: CDR1 SNHLY, CDR2 FYNNEI. As DNA, the CDR3 is TGTGCCAGCAGGGTTAACAGGGCCAATGAGCAGTTCTTC. It encodes CASRVNRANEQFF.

In this sample, this clonotype turned up a few times. V is TRBV5-1 and J is TRBJ2-1; TRBD1 matches 11 bases. The J segment lost 7 bases and the V segment lost 4 bases, leaving 7 bases of the junction unmatched. CDR1 SGHRS and CDR2 YFSETQ come from the germline V gene. This CDR3 is 15 amino acids long. The CDR3 loop reads CASSLGQGAWNEQFF. The CDR3, as DNA: TGCGCCAGCAGCCTCGGACAGGGGGCGTGGAATGAGCAGTTCTTC.

On this clonotype itself: This sequence is one base from a far larger clone and is likely a read error. The chain joins TRBV2 to TRBJ2-1, with 8 bases matching TRBD1. The DNA end is more similar to TRBJ2-5, so the J call may be wrong. Looked up from germline, CDR1 is SNHLY and CDR2 is FYNNEI. This CDR3 spans 14 amino acids. The CDR3 here is CASSYTGGKEIQYF. The DNA for the CDR3 is TGTGCCAGCAGCTATACAGGGGGAAAAGAGATCCAGTACTTC.

This clonotype was recorded only once. This chain uses TRBV28 with TRBJ2-3; 9 bases agree with TRBD1. Germline trimming cut 4 bases from V and 2 bases from J; bases unmatched to any gene: 7. Germline lookup yields CDR1 MDHEN and CDR2 SYDVKM. The CDR3 runs 16 residues. CDR3 in DNA: TGTGCCAGCAGTTCACCGGGACAGGGATTCACAGATACGCAGTATTTT. Residues: CASSSPGQGFTDTQYF. Full variable domain (missing parts from reference TRBV28 and TRBJ2-3): DVKVTQSSRYLVKRTGEKVFLECVQDMDHENMFWYRQDPGLGLRLIYFSYDVKMKEKGDIPEGYSVSREKKERFSLILESASTNQTSMYLCASSSPGQGFTDTQYFGPGTRLTVL.

About this clonotype: This may come from a read error, since a much larger clone is one base off. Here the CDR3 omits its conserved ending phenylalanine or tryptophan, so a read error is the likely source. The genes are TRBV7-9 and TRBJ2-7, with 7 bases identical to TRBD2. The CDR3 consists of 13 residues. CDR1 and CDR2 (germline): SEHNR, FQNEAQ (reference sequence). Unmatched junction bases numbered 5, after V lost 5 bases and J lost 4 bases. CDR3 protein: CASSGGSWYEQYC. DNA of the CDR3: TGTGCCAGCAGCGGCGGGAGTTGGTACGAGCAGTACTGC.

This clonotype was seen at least ten times. This chain connects TRBV2 to TRBJ2-5; 12 bases fit TRBD2. CDR3 length: 13 residues. The ends lost 9 bases at V and 3 bases at J; junction bases unmatched: 2. CDR1 is SNHLY and CDR2 is FYNNEI in the germline V gene. The CDR3 reads CARRTSGEETQYF. The CDR3 nucleotides read TGTGCCAGGAGGACTAGCGGGGAAGAGACCCAGTACTTC.

V gene TRBV12-3 or TRBV12-4 combines with J gene TRBJ1-6, with D possibly being TRBD1 (5 bases). Trimming took 8 bases from V and 3 from J, leaving 11 bases between them. The CDR3 consists of 14 residues. The CDR3 loop reads CASGRGDYNSPLHF. The CDR3 DNA sequence: TGTGCCAGCGGGAGGGGAGACTATAATTCACCCCTCCACTTT.

In its sample, this clonotype was seen many times. The genes are TRBV6-1 and TRBJ2-2, with 13 bases that match TRBD2. The CDR3 is 15 residues long. V trimming: 6 bases; J trimming: 7 bases; junction bases outside the gene matches: 5. Germline V gives CDR1 MNHNS, CDR2 SASEGT. The DNA of the CDR3 is TGTGCCAGCAGCGGGACTAGCGGGAATTTCGGGGAGCTGTTTTTT. Its protein product is CASSGTSGNFGELFF.

This clonotype occurred many times. The V gene is TRBV5-6, the J gene TRBJ2-5; 7 nucleotides match TRBD1. There are 14 residues in the CDR3. Germline CDR1 reads SGHDT; CDR2 reads YYEEEE. Trimming took 4 bases from V and 2 from J; bases not matched to a gene: 5. CDR3 in DNA: TGTGCCAGCAGCCCGTGGGACAGACAAGAGACCCAGTACTTC. It codes for CASSPWDRQETQYF.

In this sample, this clonotype turned up many times. This chain links TRBV2 with TRBJ2-1; D is perhaps TRBD2 (6 bases). Germline CDR1 SNHLY, CDR2 FYNNEI. V lost 4 bases to trimming and J lost 3 bases, with 19 bases between them. The CDR3 has 17 amino acids. The CDR3 reads CASSGPAGGIIYNEQFF. The CDR3 nucleotides are TGTGCCAGCAGTGGCCCGGCTGGCGGGATTATCTACAATGAGCAGTTCTTC. Looking up the rest from reference TRBV2 and TRBJ2-1 gives the full variable domain: EPEVTQTPSHQVTQMGQEVILRCVPISNHLYFYWYRQILGQKVEFLVSFYNNEISEKSEIFDDQFSVERPDGSNFTLKIRSTKLEDSAMYFCASSGPAGGIIYNEQFFGPGTRLTVL.

Many counts were recorded for this clonotype. V and J are TRBV6-1 and TRBJ2-7; TRBD1 agrees at 9 bases. The CDR3 covers 14 residues. Trimming at V came to 10 bases and at J to 7 bases, leaving 14 bases not matched to a gene. CDR1 MNHNS and CDR2 SASEGT come from the germline V gene. Written as DNA, the CDR3 is TGTGCCATCACACCGGGACAGGGATCGAGAGAGCAGTACTTC. This sequence encodes CAITPGQGSREQYF.

This clonotype showed up just a few times. V and J are TRBV10-1 and TRBJ2-5; 7 bases match TRBD1. With 8 bases clipped from V and 5 bases from J, the junction kept 14 bases outside the gene matches. Germline CDR1 WNHNN, CDR2 SYGVQD (reference sequence). The CDR3 is made up of 15 amino acids. CDR3 DNA: TGCGCCAGCGGCAACCTGAGAGGGGGCGCGGAGACCCAGTACTTC. As protein: CASGNLRGGAETQYF.

Ten or more counts support this clonotype. The V call is TRBV6-1, the J call TRBJ1-2, with D possibly matching TRBD1 (5 bases). Germline V CDR1 and CDR2: MNHNS, SASEGT. The ends were cut back, 7 bases at V and 6 bases at J, with 18 bases in the middle. The CDR3 sequence is 14 residues long. CDR3 protein: CASTSDSSSHGYTF. DNA of the CDR3: TGTGCCAGCACCTCAGACAGTTCTTCCCATGGCTACACCTTC.